A single T cell receptor beta chain is shown here with its context. What it binds is unknown. Primers included in the PCR were 60 Vbeta and 13 Jbeta primers. TCRdb's copy holds only in-frame clones and misses some; the assay was immunoSEQ multiplex PCR. The sample gives 55,000 to 80,000 clones, 55% to 80% of which show up once; roughly 1.9% is in the top ten. This sample stems from a study of cytomegalovirus exposure and HLA in healthy donors. Study-level information: Genetic ancestry analysis placed over 65% of the 300 to 500 donors that were genotyped in the Caucasian-associated cluster. Findings and limits, study-wide: Presence/absence analysis assumed near-uniform sequencing depth across donors.

The V end lost 5 bases, the J end lost 0 bases, and 11 bases lay between the germline ends. CDR1 and CDR2 from the germline V gene are SGHAT and FQNNGV. The length of the CDR3 is 15 residues. Sequencing input: PBMCs. This TCR derives from a woman aged 25-40 years in good health and CMV-seronegative. The chain is built from TRBV11-2 and TRBJ1-3; D is unclear. The CDR3 loop is CASSPGVTSGNTIYF. Here the CDR3 DNA reads TGTGCCAGCAGCCCCGGGGTAACCTCTGGAAACACCATATATTTT.